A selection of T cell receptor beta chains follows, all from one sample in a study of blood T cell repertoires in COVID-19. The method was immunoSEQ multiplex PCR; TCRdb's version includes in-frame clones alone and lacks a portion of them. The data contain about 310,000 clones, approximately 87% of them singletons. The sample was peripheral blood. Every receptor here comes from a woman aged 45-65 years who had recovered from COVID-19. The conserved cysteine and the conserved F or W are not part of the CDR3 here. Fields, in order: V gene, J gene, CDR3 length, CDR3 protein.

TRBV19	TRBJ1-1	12	ASSTFRENTEAF
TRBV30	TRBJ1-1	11	ACPRRVRAEAF
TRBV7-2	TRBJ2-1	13	ASSSTSGGINEQF
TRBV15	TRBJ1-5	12	ATSRETMGGIQH
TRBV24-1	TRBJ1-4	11	ATSDEDRTKLF
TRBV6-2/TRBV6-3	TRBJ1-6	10	ASSLQVTPLH
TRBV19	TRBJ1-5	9	ASSSRGVRD
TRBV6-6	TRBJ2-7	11	ASSPPGGYEQY
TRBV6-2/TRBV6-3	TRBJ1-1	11	ASSYLINTEAF
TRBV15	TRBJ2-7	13	ATSRETARTSEQY
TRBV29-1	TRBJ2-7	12	SVGSSGFIYEQY
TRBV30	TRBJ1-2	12	AWSLRRTGPGYT
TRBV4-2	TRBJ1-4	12	ASSRKDRPEKLF
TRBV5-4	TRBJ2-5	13	ASSSGGGDQETQY
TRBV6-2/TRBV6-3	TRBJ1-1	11	ASSRDRYNEAF
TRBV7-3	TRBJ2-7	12	ASSLTRTGYEQY
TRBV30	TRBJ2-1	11	AWRGGSRAGQF
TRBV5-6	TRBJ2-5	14	ASSLYLTGGQETQY
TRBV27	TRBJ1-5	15	ASSPGTGGYSNQPQH
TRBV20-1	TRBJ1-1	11	SASKGGLTEAF
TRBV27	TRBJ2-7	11	ASSLSRTYEQY
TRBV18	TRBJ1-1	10	ASSRSGQRAF
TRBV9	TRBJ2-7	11	ASSAGAGFEQY
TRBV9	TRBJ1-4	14	ASSVAPGTGVGKLF
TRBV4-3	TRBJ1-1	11	ASSNRGYTEAF
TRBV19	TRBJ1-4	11	ARWTDWNEKLF
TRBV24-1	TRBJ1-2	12	ATSDPGGESGYT
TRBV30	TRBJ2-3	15	AWSSSRTSGSTDTQY
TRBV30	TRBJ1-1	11	AWSVGSGRKAF
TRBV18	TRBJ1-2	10	ASSSESYGYT
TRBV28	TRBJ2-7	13	ASSLVSGGVWEQY
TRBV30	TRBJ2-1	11	AWRSRGLGEQF
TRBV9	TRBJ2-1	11	ASSMKGINEQF
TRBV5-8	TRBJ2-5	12	ASSLKQVQETQY
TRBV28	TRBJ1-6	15	ASSPMAPHRVNSPLH
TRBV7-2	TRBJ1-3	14	ASSLAGGASGNTIY
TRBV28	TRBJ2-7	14	ASSLASGGPTYEQY
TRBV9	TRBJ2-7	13	ASSIAPGQAYEQY
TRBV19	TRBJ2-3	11	ASKDRGRVTQY
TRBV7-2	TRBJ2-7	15	ASSVDAPDYVRGAQY
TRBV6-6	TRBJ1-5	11	AGRQSSNQPQH
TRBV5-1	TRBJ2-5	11	ASSYGGGETQY
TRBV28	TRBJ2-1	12	ASSAGTIYNEQF
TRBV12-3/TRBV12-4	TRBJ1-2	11	ASSPRTDYGYT
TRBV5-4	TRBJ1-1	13	ASSLGVRGGTEAF